This entry is about one T cell receptor beta chain. Its antigen remains unidentified. Base-call qualities are not available, and no considerably larger clone is one nucleotide away. This sample is part of a study of persistence of HIV-infected CD4 T cells (dated by TCRdb to 2019 to 2021). With respect to the entire study: CMV- and HIV-1 Gag-responding CD4+ T cells were isolated from ART-treated individuals so that antigen-driven clonal expansion of HIV-1-infected cells could be examined. The clonality of all cells in each sorted population was measured by TCRbeta sequencing, and the clonality of infected cells was measured by proviral sequencing. Peripheral blood samples of up to about 200 mL were obtained at multiple time points, with the exception of two participants, for whom leukapheresis was performed at a single time point. In the cross-participant TCR cluster analysis, roughly 8 participants were included for CMV and 7 participants were included for Gag. Participants had been on suppressive ART for a median of around 8 years. Paper-wide results and their limitations: Restriction of bulk TCR analyses to the rare CMV-responding cells that actually carried HIV-1 proviruses was not possible. Within the same sorted populations, how oligoclonal the TCRs were correlated with how oligoclonal the proviruses were. Antigen-responding cells were enriched for expanded CDR3beta sequences that were degenerate, which suggests that CD4+ responses to CMV and Gag underwent convergent selection. The study involved few individuals and tested only a limited range of antigens. TCRbeta richness in CMV- and Gag-responding cells was significantly lower than in anti-CD3/anti-CD28-responding cells; CMV-responding cells had higher oligoclonality than CD3/CD28-stimulated and Gag-responding cells.

The immunoSEQ hsTCRB assay version 4, run in survey mode, was used to sequence TCRbeta repertoires from genomic DNA. Genomic DNA was diluted to approximately 9.4 ng/uL, and up to roughly 1 ug per sample was used for TCRbeta sequencing. The authors' pipeline ran thus. TCRbeta data analysis was done in ImmunoSeq Analyzer 3.0, and diversity was calculated on productive nucleotide rearrangements. Using the Immunarch R package, lower-bound TCR diversity was estimated with the improved Chao index and clonality was estimated with the Gini coefficient. Nucleotide rearrangements that differed but encoded the same CDR3beta amino acid sequence were counted as separate clonotypes. TCRbeta sequences significantly enriched in antigen-responding cells relative to anti-CD3/anti-CD28-activated cells were identified by differential abundance analysis. GLIPH2 grouped TCRs by predicted peptide-MHC specificity, both within each participant and across combined participant data sets. TCRdb took over this immuneACCESS table, retaining in-frame rearrangements with V and J assigned. Such tables are incomplete; in checked studies, under half of the missing clones stem from an unresolved V gene, and the remainder is unexplained. The DNA gave D and trimming, while V, J and clone size come from that table. The sample includes about 36,000 clones, with 82% observed a single time. The leading ten clones occupy 0.9% to 1% of the sample.

Interpreted using the paper, the treatment or condition label stands for: suppressive antiretroviral therapy. A pool of overlapping HIV-1 Gag 15-mer peptides was used at approximately 0.96 ug per peptide per mL for cell stimulation. Memory populations depleted of antigen-responding cells were obtained by sorting nonresponding CD40L-negative CD69-negative CD45RO-high memory CD4+ T cells. HIV-1-infected adults in whom suppressive ART had been started during chronic infection were enrolled as participants. For at least 4 years, participants had undetectable plasma HIV-1 RNA, below 50 copies/mL. To be included, a participant needed positive CMV serology and a CD4+ T cell count above 400 cells/uL. Before stimulation, PBMCs were isolated using density centrifugation and depleted of CD8+ T cells. CD8-depleted PBMCs were stimulated for about 17 hours with anti-CD28/CD49d costimulation, CD40-blocking antibody and enfuvirtide to prevent new infections. Cell sorting was done on a Beckman Coulter MoFlo Legacy or XDP sorter, and dead cells were excluded with propidium iodide. For samples with more than one million cells, genomic DNA was extracted with the QIAamp DNA Mini Kit, and for all other samples the Quick-DNA Microprep Kit was used.

The germline V gene sets CDR1 to KGHSH and CDR2 to LQKENI. The junction carries 5 bases between V and J, which are trimmed by 2 bases and 1 base respectively. The CDR3 measures 13 amino acids from cysteine to phenylalanine. Only the CDR3 part of the read is kept: 39 bases, read in frame from the first base. The material sequenced was cultured CD4+ T cells from PBMCs, taken from a patient who received antiretroviral therapy. According to the study, the label for this sample's cell subset or site signals: CD40L-CD69- CD45RO-high memory CD4 T cells not responding to Gag peptides. The chain is encoded by TRBV18 joined to TRBJ1-1, with an unclear D gene assignment. The sequence was obtained from an adult with HIV. The donor label of this sample is uncertain. Here is the DNA: TGTGCCAGCTCACCATACGGGAACACTGAAGCTTTCTTT. It specifies CASSPYGNTEAFF.